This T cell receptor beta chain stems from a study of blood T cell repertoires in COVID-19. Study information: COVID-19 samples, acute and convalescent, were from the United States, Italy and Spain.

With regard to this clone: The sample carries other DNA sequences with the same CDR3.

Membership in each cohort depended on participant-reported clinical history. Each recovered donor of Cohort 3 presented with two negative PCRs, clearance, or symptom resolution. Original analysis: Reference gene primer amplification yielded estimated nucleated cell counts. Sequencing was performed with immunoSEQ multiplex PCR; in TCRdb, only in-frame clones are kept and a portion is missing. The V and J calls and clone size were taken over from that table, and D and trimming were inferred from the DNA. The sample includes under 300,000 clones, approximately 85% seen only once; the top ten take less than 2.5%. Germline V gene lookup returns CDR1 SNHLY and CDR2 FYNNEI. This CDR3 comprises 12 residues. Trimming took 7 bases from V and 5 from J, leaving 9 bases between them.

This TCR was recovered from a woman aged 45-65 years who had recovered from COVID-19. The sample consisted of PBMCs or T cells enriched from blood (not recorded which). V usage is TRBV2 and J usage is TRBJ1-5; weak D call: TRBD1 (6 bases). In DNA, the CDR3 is TGTGCCAGCAATCCAGGGGATCAGCCCCAGCATTTT. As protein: CASNPGDQPQHF.